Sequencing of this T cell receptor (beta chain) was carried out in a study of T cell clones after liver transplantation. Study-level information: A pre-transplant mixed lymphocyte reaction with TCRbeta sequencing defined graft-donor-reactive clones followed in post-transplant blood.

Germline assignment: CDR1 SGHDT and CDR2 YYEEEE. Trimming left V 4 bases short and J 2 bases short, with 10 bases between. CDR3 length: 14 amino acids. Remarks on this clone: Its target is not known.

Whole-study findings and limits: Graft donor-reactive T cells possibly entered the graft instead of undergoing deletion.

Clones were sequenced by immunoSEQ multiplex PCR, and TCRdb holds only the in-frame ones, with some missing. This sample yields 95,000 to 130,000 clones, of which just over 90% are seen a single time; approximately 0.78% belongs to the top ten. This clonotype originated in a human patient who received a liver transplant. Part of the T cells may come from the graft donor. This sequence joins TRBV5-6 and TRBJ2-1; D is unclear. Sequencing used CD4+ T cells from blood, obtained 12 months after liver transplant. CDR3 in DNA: TGTGCCAGCAGCCCCACCGGCCCCTACAATGAGCAGTTCTTC. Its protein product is CASSPTGPYNEQFF.